A single T cell receptor beta chain is shown here with its context. Its antigen is unidentified. These data belong to a study of cytomegalovirus exposure and HLA in healthy donors. Study results and limitations: Across donors, presence/absence analyses took sequencing depth to be roughly uniform. In a later analysis, most CMV-associated TCR beta chains appeared HLA-restricted.

Trimming cost V 0 bases and J 8 bases, with 10 bases left between them. The CDR3 spans 13 residues. Germline V gene sequence: CDR1 LGHNA, CDR2 YNFKEQ. It was with 60 Vbeta and 13 Jbeta primers that the PCR ran. TCRdb keeps only in-frame clones here, not all; method: immunoSEQ multiplex PCR. The sample records under 200,000 clones, just under 80% being singletons. The source of this sequence is a woman aged 40 to 50 in good health and CMV-seropositive. The specimen sequenced was PBMCs. The chain joins TRBV4-2 to TRBJ1-2; the D gene is possibly TRBD1 (6 bases). CDR3 region: CASSQEGGIGYTF. CDR3 nucleotide sequence: TGTGCCAGCAGCCAAGAAGGGGGAATCGGCTACACCTTC.